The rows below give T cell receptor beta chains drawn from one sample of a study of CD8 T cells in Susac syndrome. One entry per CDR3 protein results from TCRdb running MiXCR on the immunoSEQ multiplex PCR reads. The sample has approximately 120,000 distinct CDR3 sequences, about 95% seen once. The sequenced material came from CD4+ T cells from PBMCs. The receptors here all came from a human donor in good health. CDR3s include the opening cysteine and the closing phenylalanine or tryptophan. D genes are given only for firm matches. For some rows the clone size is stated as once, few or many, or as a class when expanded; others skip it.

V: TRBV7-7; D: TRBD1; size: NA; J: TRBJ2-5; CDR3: CASSLVFGTGSLQETQYF; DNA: TGTGCTAGCAGCTTAGTCTTTGGGACAGGGTCTCTCCAAGAGACCCAGTACTTC
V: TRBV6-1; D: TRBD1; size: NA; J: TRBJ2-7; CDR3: CASLASTGMNEQYF; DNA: TGTGCCAGTCTCGCCTCGACAGGGATGAACGAGCAGTACTTC
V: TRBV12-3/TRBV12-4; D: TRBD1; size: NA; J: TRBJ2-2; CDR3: CASRRDSNTGELFF; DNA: TGTGCCAGCAGAAGGGACAGTAACACCGGGGAGCTGTTTTTT
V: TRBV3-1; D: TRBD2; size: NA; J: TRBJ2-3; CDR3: CASSHAGGPPDTQYF; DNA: TGTGCCAGCAGCCATGCGGGGGGCCCTCCAGATACGCAGTATTTT
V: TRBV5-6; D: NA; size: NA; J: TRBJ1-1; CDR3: CASSGGRNDEAFF; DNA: TGTGCCAGCAGCGGGGGCAGGAACGATGAAGCTTTCTTT
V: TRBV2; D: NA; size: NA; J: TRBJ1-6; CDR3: CAGQTAYNSPLHF; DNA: TGTGCCGGACAGACAGCCTATAATTCACCCCTCCACTTT
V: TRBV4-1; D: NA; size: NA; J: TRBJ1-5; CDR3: CASSQVGRDDQPQHF; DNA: TGCGCCAGCAGCCAAGTTGGGAGGGATGATCAGCCCCAGCATTTT
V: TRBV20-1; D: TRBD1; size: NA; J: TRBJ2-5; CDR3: CSAGGLTAKETQYF; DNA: TGCAGTGCAGGGGGCTTAACGGCCAAAGAGACCCAGTACTTC
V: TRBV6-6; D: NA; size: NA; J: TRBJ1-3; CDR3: CASSPGTSQNTIYF; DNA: TGTGCCAGCAGTCCGGGGACATCCCAAAACACCATATATTTT
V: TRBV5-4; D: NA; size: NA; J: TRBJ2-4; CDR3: CASSFGGQNIQYF; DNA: TGTGCCAGCAGCTTCGGCGGACAAAACATTCAGTACTTC
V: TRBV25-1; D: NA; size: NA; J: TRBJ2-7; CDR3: CASSEWDSYEQYF; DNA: TGTGCCAGCAGTGAGTGGGACTCCTACGAGCAGTACTTC
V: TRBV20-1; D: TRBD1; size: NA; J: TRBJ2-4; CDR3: CSAALQGLQGIQYF; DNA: TGCAGTGCAGCTTTACAGGGGCTCCAAGGCATTCAGTACTTC
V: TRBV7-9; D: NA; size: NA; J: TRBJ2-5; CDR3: CASSLGAGPETQYF; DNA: TGTGCCAGCAGCTTAGGGGCAGGGCCAGAGACCCAGTACTTC
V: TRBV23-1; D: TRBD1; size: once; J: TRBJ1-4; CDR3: CASPWRTGGRKLFF; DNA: TGCGCCAGCCCATGGAGGACAGGGGGCAGAAAACTGTTTTTT
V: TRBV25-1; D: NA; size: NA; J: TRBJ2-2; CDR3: CASSEVRSGTGELFF; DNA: TGTGCCAGCAGTGAGGTGAGGTCTGGAACCGGGGAGCTGTTTTTT
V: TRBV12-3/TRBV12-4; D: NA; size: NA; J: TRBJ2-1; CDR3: CASSFDPSRISQEQFF; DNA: TGTGCCAGCAGTTTCGATCCGAGCCGGATATCTCAGGAGCAGTTCTTC
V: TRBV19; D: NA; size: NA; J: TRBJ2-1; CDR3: CASRRRDEQFF; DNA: TGTGCCAGTAGGCGTAGGGATGAGCAGTTCTTC
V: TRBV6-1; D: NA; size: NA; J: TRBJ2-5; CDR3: CASSPRSWETQYF; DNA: TGTGCCAGCAGTCCCCGTAGCTGGGAGACCCAGTACTTC
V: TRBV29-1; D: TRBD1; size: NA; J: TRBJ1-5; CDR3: CSVGTGRNQPQHF; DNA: TGCAGCGTAGGGACAGGGAGGAATCAGCCCCAGCATTTT
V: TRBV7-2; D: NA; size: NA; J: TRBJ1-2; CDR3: CASSLGWGYGYTF; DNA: TGTGCCAGCAGTTTAGGCTGGGGCTATGGCTACACCTTC
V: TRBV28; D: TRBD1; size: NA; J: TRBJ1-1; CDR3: CASSLWTGRGTEAFF; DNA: TGTGCCAGCAGTCTCTGGACAGGGAGAGGGACTGAAGCTTTCTTT
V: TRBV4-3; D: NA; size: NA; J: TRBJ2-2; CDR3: CASSQVRGTGELFF; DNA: TGCGCCAGCAGCCAAGTACGCGGAACCGGGGAGCTGTTTTTT
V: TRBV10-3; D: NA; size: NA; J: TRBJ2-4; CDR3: CAISEGRDIQYF; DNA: TGTGCCATCAGTGAGGGCCGGGACATTCAGTACTTC
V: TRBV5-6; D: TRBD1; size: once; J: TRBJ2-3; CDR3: CASSLDRGKGADTQYF; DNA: TGTGCCAGCAGCTTGGACAGGGGTAAAGGAGCAGATACGCAGTATTTT
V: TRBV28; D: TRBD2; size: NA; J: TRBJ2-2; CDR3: CASSFGSGVWELFF; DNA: TGTGCCAGCAGTTTTGGTAGCGGGGTTTGGGAGCTGTTTTTT
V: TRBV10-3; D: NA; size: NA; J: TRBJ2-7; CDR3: CAISVGDEQYF; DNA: TGTGCCATCTCTGTGGGGGACGAGCAGTACTTC
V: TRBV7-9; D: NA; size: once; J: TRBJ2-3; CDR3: CASSFGDTQYF; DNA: TGTGCCAGCAGCTTTGGAGATACGCAGTATTTT
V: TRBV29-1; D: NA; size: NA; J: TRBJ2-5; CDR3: CSVEAKETQYF; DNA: TGCAGCGTTGAAGCTAAAGAGACCCAGTACTTC
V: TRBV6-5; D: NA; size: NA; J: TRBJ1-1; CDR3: CASTRGGTEAFF; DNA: TGTGCCAGCACCAGGGGAGGGACTGAAGCTTTCTTT
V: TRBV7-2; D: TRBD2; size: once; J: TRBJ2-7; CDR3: CASSLERGGFYEQYF; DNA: TGTGCCAGCAGCTTGGAGCGGGGGGGCTTCTACGAGCAGTACTTC
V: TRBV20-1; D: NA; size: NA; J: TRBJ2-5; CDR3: CSARVAGPETQYF; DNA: TGCAGTGCTAGAGTGGCGGGTCCAGAGACCCAGTACTTC
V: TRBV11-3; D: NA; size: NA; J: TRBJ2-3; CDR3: CASSLERVTDTQYF; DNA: TGTGCCAGCAGCTTGGAGCGGGTCACAGATACGCAGTATTTT
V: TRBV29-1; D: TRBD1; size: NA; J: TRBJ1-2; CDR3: CSVEERGQGKTF; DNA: TGCAGCGTTGAAGAGAGGGGACAGGGCAAGACCTTC
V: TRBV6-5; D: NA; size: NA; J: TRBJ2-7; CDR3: CASSYQGRNTGRQYF; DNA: TGTGCCAGCAGTTACCAGGGACGGAACACTGGAAGGCAGTACTTC
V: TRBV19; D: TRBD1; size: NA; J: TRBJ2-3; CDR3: CASTLQTGADTQYF; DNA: TGTGCCAGTACTCTTCAAACAGGGGCAGATACGCAGTATTTT
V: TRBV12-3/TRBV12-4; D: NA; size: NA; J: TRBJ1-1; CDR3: CASSFGGRTEAFF; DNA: TGTGCCAGCAGTTTTGGGGGCCGCACTGAAGCTTTCTTT
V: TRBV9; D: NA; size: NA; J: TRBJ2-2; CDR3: CASSDRGNTGELFF; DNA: TGTGCCAGCAGCGACCGGGGTAACACCGGGGAGCTGTTTTTT
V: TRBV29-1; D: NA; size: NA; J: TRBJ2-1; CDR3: CSVPGPANNEQFF; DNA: TGCAGCGTACCGGGACCAGCCAACAATGAGCAGTTCTTC
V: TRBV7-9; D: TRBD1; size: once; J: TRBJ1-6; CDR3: CASSSTGGINSPLHF; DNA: TGTGCCAGCAGCTCGACAGGGGGAATAAATTCACCCCTCCATTTT
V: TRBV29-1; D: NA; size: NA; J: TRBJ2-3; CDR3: CSVRSSTDTQYF; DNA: TGCAGCGTCAGGAGTAGCACAGATACGCAGTATTTT
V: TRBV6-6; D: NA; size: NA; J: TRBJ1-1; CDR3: CASSYVVVSMNTEAFF; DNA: TGTGCCAGCAGTTACGTTGTTGTCAGCATGAACACTGAAGCTTTCTTT
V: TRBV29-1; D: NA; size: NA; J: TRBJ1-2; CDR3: CSVEGGIDYGYTF; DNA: TGCAGCGTTGAGGGCGGAATTGACTATGGCTACACCTTC
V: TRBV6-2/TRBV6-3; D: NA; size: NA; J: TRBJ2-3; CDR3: CASGAGTDTQYF; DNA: TGTGCCAGCGGGGCAGGGACAGATACGCAGTATTTT
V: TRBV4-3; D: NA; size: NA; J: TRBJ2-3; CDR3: CASSQERGTDTQYF; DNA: TGCGCCAGCAGCCAAGAGCGGGGCACAGATACGCAGTATTTT
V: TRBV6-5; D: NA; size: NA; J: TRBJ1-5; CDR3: CASSYSLGRGPQHF; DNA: TGTGCCAGCAGTTACAGCCTCGGGAGGGGGCCCCAGCATTTT
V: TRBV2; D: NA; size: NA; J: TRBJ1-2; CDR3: CASLGLGAGYTF; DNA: TGTGCCAGCCTAGGGTTAGGGGCGGGCTACACCTTC
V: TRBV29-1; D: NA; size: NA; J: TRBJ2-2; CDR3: CSVGLGTNTGELFF; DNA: TGCAGCGTTGGACTGGGGACGAACACCGGGGAGCTGTTTTTT
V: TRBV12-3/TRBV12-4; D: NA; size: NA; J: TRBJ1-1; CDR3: CASSPQGIGTEAFF; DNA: TGTGCCAGCAGCCCACAGGGAATTGGCACTGAAGCTTTCTTT
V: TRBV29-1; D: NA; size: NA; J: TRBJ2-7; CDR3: CSVSRKISGYEQYF; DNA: TGCAGCGTTTCAAGGAAAATCTCGGGCTACGAGCAGTACTTC
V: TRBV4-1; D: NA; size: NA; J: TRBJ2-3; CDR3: CASSQESPIGHQYF; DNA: TGCGCCAGCAGCCAAGAGAGCCCCATCGGACACCAGTATTTT
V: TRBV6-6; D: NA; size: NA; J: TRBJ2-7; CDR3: CASSYQGKDYEQYF; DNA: TGTGCCAGCAGTTACCAGGGAAAGGACTACGAGCAGTACTTC
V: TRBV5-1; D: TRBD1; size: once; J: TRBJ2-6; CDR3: CASSSTGGDLANVLTF; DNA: TGCGCCAGCAGCTCTACAGGGGGCGATTTGGCCAACGTCCTGACTTTC
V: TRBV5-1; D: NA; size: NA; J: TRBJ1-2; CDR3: CASSNQGIDGYTF; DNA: TGCGCCAGCAGTAACCAGGGAATCGATGGCTACACCTTC
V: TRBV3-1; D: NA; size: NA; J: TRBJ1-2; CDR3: CASSQGAGTFLPRF; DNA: TGTGCCAGCAGCCAAGGGGCCGGGACTTTTCTCCCTCGCTTC
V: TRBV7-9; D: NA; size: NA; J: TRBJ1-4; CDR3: CASSLRLDVEKLFF; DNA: TGTGCCAGCAGCTTGCGACTGGATGTTGAAAAACTGTTTTTT
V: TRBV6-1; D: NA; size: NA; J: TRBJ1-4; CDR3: CASSPTRMGISNEKLFF; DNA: TGTGCCAGCAGTCCCACCCGGATGGGGATAAGTAATGAAAAACTGTTTTTT
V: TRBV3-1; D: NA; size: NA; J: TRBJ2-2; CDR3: CASSQASTANTGELFF; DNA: TGTGCCAGCAGCCAAGCCTCGACCGCTAACACCGGGGAGCTGTTTTTT
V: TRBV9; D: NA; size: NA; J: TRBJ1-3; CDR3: CASSAGDSSGNTIYF; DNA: TGTGCCAGCAGCGCAGGGGATTCCTCTGGAAACACCATATATTTT
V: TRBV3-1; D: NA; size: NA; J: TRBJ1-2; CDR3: CASSQDQGREGYTF; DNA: TGTGCCAGCAGCCAAGACCAGGGGAGGGAAGGCTACACCTTC
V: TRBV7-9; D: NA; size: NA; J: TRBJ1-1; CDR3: CASRPDSEVSGEAFF; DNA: TGTGCCAGCAGACCCGACAGCGAGGTTTCGGGTGAAGCTTTCTTT